This T cell receptor (beta chain) was obtained from a study of spatial heterogeneity in lung cancer. Whole-study results and caveats: Tumor mutation count correlated with how many alpha and beta TCRs expanded intratumorally.

The sample's time point: sample taken at primary tumor resection. Germline CDR1 reads LGHDT; CDR2 reads YNNKEL (reference sequence). The CDR3 is made up of 16 amino acids. The germline V and J ends were trimmed by 5 bases and 2 bases, with 15 bases remaining between them. This clonotype appeared many times. Antigen unknown. TCRdb recomputed calls from the 5' RACE reads with MiXCR, one row per CDR3 protein. The sample lists about 22,000 distinct CDR3 sequences, under 9.5% occurring once. J is TRBJ2-2 and V is TRBV3-1; TRBD1 is a possible D gene (6 bases). The clonotype originates from a male donor with early-stage non-small cell lung cancer. This material consisted of lung tumor tissue, taken at surgery. The chain's CDR3 is CASSSVGRGNTGELFF. The CDR3 DNA sequence: TGTGCCAGCAGCTCCGTCGGCAGGGGAAACACCGGGGAGCTGTTTTTT.